Given below is one T cell receptor beta chain in context. Authors' processing steps: For nucleated cells, counts were estimated from reference gene primer amplification. TCRdb's table, derived via immunoSEQ multiplex PCR, lists solely in-frame clones and lacks some. V and J calls and clone size are given by that table; D and trimming were obtained from the DNA. The data show 120,000 to 150,000 clones, around four fifths seen once. The record originates from a study of blood T cell repertoires in COVID-19. Across the study: Sites in the United States, Italy and Spain provided acute and convalescent COVID-19 samples. Sources were T cells, B-cell-depleted T cells, or PBMCs; the material itself was cDNA or gDNA.

The CDR3 runs 16 residues. Per the germline V gene, CDR1 is MDHEN and CDR2 is SYDVKM. Trimming cost V 9 bases and J 3 bases; bases outside gene matches: 15. Sequencing was carried out using peripheral blood. The J gene is TRBJ1-2, the V gene TRBV28; TRBD1 matches 8 bases. The source of this sequence is a woman between 40 and 55 years old with active or convalescent COVID-19. The DNA for the CDR3 is TGTGCCAGTCTCCGGGGATTTGGGACAGGCTACTATGGCTACACCTTC. Its translation: CASLRGFGTGYYGYTF.